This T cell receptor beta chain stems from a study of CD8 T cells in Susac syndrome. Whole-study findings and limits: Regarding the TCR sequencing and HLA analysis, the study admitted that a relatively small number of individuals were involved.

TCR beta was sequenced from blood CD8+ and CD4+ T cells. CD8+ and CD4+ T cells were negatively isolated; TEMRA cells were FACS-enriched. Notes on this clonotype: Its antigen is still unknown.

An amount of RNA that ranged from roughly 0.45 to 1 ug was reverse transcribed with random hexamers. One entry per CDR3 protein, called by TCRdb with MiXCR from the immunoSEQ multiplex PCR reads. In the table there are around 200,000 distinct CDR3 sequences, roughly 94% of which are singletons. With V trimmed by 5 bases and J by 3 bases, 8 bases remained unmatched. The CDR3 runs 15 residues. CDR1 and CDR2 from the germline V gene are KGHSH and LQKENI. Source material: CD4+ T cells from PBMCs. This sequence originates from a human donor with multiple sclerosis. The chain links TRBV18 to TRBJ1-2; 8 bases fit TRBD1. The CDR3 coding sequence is TGTGCCAGCTCATCAGGGACAGGCATCCACTATGGCTACACCTTC. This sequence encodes CASSSGTGIHYGYTF.